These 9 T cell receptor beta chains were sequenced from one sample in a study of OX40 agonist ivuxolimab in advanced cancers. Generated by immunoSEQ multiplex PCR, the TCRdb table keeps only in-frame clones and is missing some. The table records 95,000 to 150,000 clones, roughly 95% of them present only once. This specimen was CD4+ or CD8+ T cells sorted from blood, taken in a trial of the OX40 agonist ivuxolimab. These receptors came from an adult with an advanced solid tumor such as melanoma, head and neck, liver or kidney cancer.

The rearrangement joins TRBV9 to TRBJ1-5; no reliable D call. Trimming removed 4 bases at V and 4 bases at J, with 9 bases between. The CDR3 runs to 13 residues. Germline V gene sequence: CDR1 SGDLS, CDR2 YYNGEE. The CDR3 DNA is TGTGCCAGCAGCAAGGAGCCTAATCAGCCCCAGCATTTT. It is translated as CASSKEPNQPQHF.

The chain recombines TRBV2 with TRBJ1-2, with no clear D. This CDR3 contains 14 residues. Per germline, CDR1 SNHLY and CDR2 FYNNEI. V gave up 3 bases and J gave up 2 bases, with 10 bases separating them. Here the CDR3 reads CASSDRGINYGYTF. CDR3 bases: TGTGCCAGCAGTGATCGGGGAATCAACTATGGCTACACCTTC.

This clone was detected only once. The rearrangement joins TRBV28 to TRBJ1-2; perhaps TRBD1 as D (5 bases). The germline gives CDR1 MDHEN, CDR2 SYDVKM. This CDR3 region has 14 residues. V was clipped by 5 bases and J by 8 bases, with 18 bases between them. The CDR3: CASSLPTGLGGYTF. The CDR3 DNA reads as TGTGCCAGCAGTCTACCCACGGGACTGGGAGGCTACACCTTC.

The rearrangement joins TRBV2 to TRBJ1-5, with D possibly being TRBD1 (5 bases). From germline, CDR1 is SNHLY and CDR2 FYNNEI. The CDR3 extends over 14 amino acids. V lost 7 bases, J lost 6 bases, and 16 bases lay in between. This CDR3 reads CASTPGGGGQPQHF. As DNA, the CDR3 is TGTGCCAGCACCCCCGGGGGGGGAGGTCAGCCCCAGCATTTT.

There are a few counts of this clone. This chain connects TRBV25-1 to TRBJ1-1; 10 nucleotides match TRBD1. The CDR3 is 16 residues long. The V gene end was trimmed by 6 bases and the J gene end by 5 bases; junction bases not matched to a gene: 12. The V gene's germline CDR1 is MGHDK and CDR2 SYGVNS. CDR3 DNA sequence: TGTGCCAGCAGACCCACTCGGACAGGGGGTAATACTGAAGCTTTCTTT. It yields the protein CASRPTRTGGNTEAFF.

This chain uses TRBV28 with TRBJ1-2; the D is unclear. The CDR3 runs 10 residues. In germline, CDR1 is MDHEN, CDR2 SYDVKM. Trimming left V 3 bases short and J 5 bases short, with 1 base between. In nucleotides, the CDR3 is TGTGCCAGCAGTTTTTATGGCTACACCTTC. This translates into CASSFYGYTF.

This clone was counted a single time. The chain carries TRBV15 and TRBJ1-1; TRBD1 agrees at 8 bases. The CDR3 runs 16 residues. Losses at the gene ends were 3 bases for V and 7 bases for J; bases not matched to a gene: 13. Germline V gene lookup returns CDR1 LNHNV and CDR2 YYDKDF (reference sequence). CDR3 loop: CATSRGGQVQFLEAFF. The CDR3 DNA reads TGTGCCACCAGCAGGGGGGGACAGGTTCAGTTCCTTGAAGCTTTCTTT. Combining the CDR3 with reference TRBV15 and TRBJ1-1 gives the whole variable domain DAMVIQNPRYQVTQFGKPVTLSCSQTLNHNVMYWYQQKSSQAPKLLFHYYDKDFNNEADTPDNFQSRRPNTSFCFLDIRSPGLGDTAMYLCATSRGGQVQFLEAFFGQGTRLTVV.

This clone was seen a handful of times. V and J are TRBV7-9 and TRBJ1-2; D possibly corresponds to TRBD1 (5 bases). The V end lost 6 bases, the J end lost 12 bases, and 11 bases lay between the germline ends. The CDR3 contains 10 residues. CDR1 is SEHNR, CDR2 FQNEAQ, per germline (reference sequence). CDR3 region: CASRLTGNTF. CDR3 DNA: TGTGCCAGCAGATTAACAGGAAACACCTTC.

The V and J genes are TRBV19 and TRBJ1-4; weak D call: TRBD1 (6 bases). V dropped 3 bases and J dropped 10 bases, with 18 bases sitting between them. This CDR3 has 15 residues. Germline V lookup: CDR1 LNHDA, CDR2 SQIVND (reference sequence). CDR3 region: CASSIQGRGKGKLFF. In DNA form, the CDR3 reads TGTGCCAGTAGTATTCAGGGCAGGGGTAAAGGAAAACTGTTTTTT.